The 24 T cell receptor beta chains reported below all come from one sample, sequenced in a study of blood T cells in healthy people across ages. Next came a second PCR, run for roughly 6 to 11 cycles, which used a sample-barcoded 5' primer along with a J-beta primer mix. TCRdb re-called the 5' RACE reads through MiXCR, storing one row per CDR3 protein. The sample records about 580,000 distinct CDR3 sequences, 40% to 50% being singletons. The sample was blood. The source of these receptors is an elderly man in good health.

Written as DNA, the CDR3 is TGTGCCACCCCACTGTGGGGGGAAGAGACTAGCGGGAGTCGAGTCGGGGAGCTGTTTTTT. It encodes CATPLWGEETSGSRVGELFF. This chain uses TRBV7-9 with TRBJ2-2, with TRBD2 identical over 12 bases. V lost 10 bases and J lost 7; bases outside the gene matches: 25. CDR1 is SEHNR and CDR2 is FQNEAQ in the germline V gene (reference sequence). The CDR3 spans 20 residues. The complete variable domain, with remaining parts taken from reference TRBV7-9 and TRBJ2-2, reads DTGVSQNPRHKITKRGQNVTFRCDPISEHNRLYWYRQTLGQGPEFLTYFQNEAQLEKSRLLSDRFSAERPKGSFSTLEIQRTEQGDSAMYLCATPLWGEETSGSRVGELFFGEGSRLTVL.

This rearrangement joins TRBV7-2 to TRBJ2-1, with 11 bases aligning to TRBD1. The germline CDR1 and CDR2 sequences are SGHTA and FQGNSA. There are 15 residues in the CDR3. Trimming removed 5 bases from V and 6 bases from J; junction bases left unmatched: 6. The CDR3, as DNA: TGTGCCAGCAGCCGGACAGGGGGCTTCGGCAATGAGCAGTTCTTC. Translation gives CASSRTGGFGNEQFF.

The chain's CDR3 is CASSPRGKRAETYEQYF. The CDR3 bases are TGTGCCAGCAGCCCCCGAGGGAAACGAGCGGAAACCTACGAGCAGTACTTC. J is TRBJ2-7 and V is TRBV21-1; the table's TRBD2 call for D was not verified on the DNA. TRBV21-1 corresponds to a pseudogene. The CDR3 is made up of 17 amino acids.

The chain is built from TRBV9 and TRBJ2-3; D is undetermined. V was pared by 0 bases and J by 4 bases, with 9 bases between. CDR3 size: 14 residues. Germline V lookup: CDR1 SGDLS, CDR2 YYNGEE. CDR3: CASSVVPQADTQYF. For the CDR3, the DNA is TGTGCCAGCAGCGTAGTTCCCCAAGCAGATACGCAGTATTTT.

This clonotype was seen a handful of times. The V and J genes are TRBV7-8 and TRBJ2-7; D is perhaps TRBD2 (5 bases). The CDR3 is made up of 15 amino acids. CDR1 is SGHVS, CDR2 FQNEAQ, per germline. V was pared by 5 bases and J by 3 bases, with 17 bases between. CDR3 sequence reads: CASSLGLVENYEQYF. The CDR3 region has the DNA TGTGCCAGCAGCCTCGGACTGGTCGAAAACTACGAGCAGTACTTC.

The V call is TRBV5-5, the J call TRBJ1-5; tentatively, D is TRBD1 (5 bases). The CDR3 covers 15 residues. Trimming took off 5 bases at V and 5 bases at J, with 17 bases between the two ends. Germline values: CDR1 SGHKS, CDR2 YYEKEE (reference sequence). The DNA for the CDR3 is TGTGCCAGCAGAAGACGGGGGACGGCAGATCAGCCCCAGCATTTT. Translation gives CASRRRGTADQPQHF.

The chain joins TRBV11-2 to TRBJ2-4; either TRBD1 or TRBD2 may fit D (7 bases each). TRBJ2-7 matches the DNA end more closely, so the J call is doubtful. CDR3 length: 15 residues. CDR1 and CDR2 from the germline V gene are SGHAT and FQNNGV. CDR3 sequence (DNA): TGTGCCAGCAGCTCAGAGGCAGGGGGGGGCTACGAGCAGTACTTC. Its translation is CASSSEAGGGYEQYF.

V and J are TRBV11-2 and TRBJ1-2; no definite D call. Per the germline V gene, CDR1 is SGHAT and CDR2 is FQNNGV. Trimming took 5 bases from V and 8 from J, leaving 12 bases between them. The CDR3 extends over 12 amino acids. As DNA, the CDR3 is TGTGCCAGCAGCGCAGAATCGTACGGCTACACCTTC. Translated: CASSAESYGYTF.

This clonotype has ten or more counts. CDR3 sequence reads: CASSMGARADTQYF. DNA for the CDR3: TGTGCCAGCAGCATGGGGGCGAGGGCAGATACGCAGTATTTT. The rearrangement uses TRBV7-9 and TRBJ2-3; the D gene is possibly TRBD1 (6 bases). Trimming shortened V by 5 bases and J by 4 bases, and 13 bases separated the two germline ends. Germline lookup yields CDR1 SEHNR and CDR2 FQNEAQ (reference sequence). The CDR3 is 14 residues long.

CDR3 in amino acids: CSATVGGVTEAFF. The CDR3 DNA reads as TGCAGTGCAACAGTGGGGGGTGTCACTGAAGCTTTCTTT. The rearrangement uses TRBV20-1 and TRBJ1-1, with a possible D match to TRBD1 (5 bases). Trimming pared 6 bases from V and 4 bases from J, leaving 15 bases between. Per germline, CDR1 DFQATT and CDR2 SNEGSKA (reference sequence). The CDR3 is 13 amino acids.

This clonotype was detected only a few times. The gene calls are TRBV5-1 and TRBJ2-7; unclear D gene. Trimming took off 3 bases at V and 2 bases at J, with 15 bases between the two ends. Per the germline V gene, CDR1 is SGHRS and CDR2 is YFSETQ. This CDR3 contains 15 residues. CDR3 sequence: CASSSRTETTYEQYF. CDR3 DNA sequence: TGCGCCAGCAGCTCCCGGACGGAGACGACCTACGAGCAGTACTTC. The variable domain in full, completed from reference TRBV5-1 and TRBJ2-7, reads KAGVTQTPRYLIKTRGQQVTLSCSPISGHRSVSWYQQTPGQGLQFLFEYFSETQRNKGNFPGRFSGRQFSNSRSEMNVSTLELGDSALYLCASSSRTETTYEQYFGPGTRLTVT.

J is TRBJ2-1 and V is TRBV18, with 7 bases that match TRBD1. The CDR3 is 15 amino acids. Germline CDR1 reads KGHSH; CDR2 reads LQKENI. Trimming removed 3 bases from V and 8 bases from J; junction bases left unmatched: 10. The CDR3 is CASSPRKTGPDEQFF. The CDR3 DNA follows: TGTGCCAGCTCACCTCGGAAGACAGGGCCCGATGAGCAGTTCTTC.

This rearrangement joins TRBV6-5 to TRBJ2-7, with TRBD1 identical over 8 bases. Germline-derived CDR1 and CDR2 are MNHEY and SVGAGI. After removal of 0 bases from V and 5 bases from J, the junction contained 6 bases not matched to a gene. This CDR3 comprises 15 residues. CDR3 coding DNA: TGTGCCAGCAGTTACTCGGGACAGGCAGGCAACGAGCAGTACTTC. Translating it yields CASSYSGQAGNEQYF.

The sample holds one count of this clonotype. The chain combines TRBV5-1 with TRBJ1-4, with D uncertain. Germline values: CDR1 SGHRS, CDR2 YFSETQ. Between the trimmed V and J ends, which lost 1 base and 8 bases, there was a span of 12 bases. This CDR3 has 14 residues. This chain's CDR3 is CASSLTSEKEKLFF. CDR3 coding DNA: TGCGCCAGCAGCTTGACTTCGGAGAAGGAAAAACTGTTTTTT.

V gene TRBV12-3 or TRBV12-4 combines with J gene TRBJ2-7; the D gene could be TRBD1 or TRBD2 (5 bases each). CDR3 length equals 17 residues. Trimming cost V 5 bases and J 0 bases, with 20 bases left between them. CDR3 sequence (DNA): TGTGCCAGCAGTGATGCCAAACACCGGGACGCCTCCTACGAGCAGTACTTC. Protein product: CASSDAKHRDASYEQYF.

The V and J genes are TRBV2 and TRBJ1-2; 7 bases line up with TRBD1. CDR1 is SNHLY, CDR2 FYNNEI, per germline. The CDR3 is made up of 12 amino acids. V lost 0 bases and J lost 12; bases outside the gene matches: 4. CDR3 nucleotides: TGTGCCAGCAGTGAAGCGGGACAGATCAACACCTTC. It is translated as CASSEAGQINTF.

In its sample, this clonotype was seen many times. The chain carries TRBV29-1 and TRBJ2-5, with TRBD1 identical over 7 bases. Germline-derived CDR1 and CDR2 are SQVTM and ANQGSEA. The CDR3 spans 13 residues. V shed 6 bases and J 4 bases; nucleotides not matched to a gene: 8. DNA for the CDR3: TGCAGCGTAACCCCAGGGGGTCTAGAGACCCAGTACTTC. This codes for CSVTPGGLETQYF.

This rearrangement joins TRBV3-1 to TRBJ2-3; D may be TRBD2 (6 bases). V lost 6 bases and J lost 5, with 18 bases in between. Germline V gene lookup returns CDR1 LGHDT and CDR2 YNNKEL (reference sequence). The CDR3 length is 15 residues. The DNA for the CDR3 is TGTGCCAGCAGACCGGGAGTGGGAGTTCGAGATACGCAGTATTTT. Translating gives CASRPGVGVRDTQYF.

This clonotype was seen more than once but under ten times. The chain uses TRBV1 and TRBJ1-1; no DNA check was done on the table's D call, TRBD1. TRBV1 is a documented pseudogene. The CDR3 runs 18 residues. The CDR3 bases are TGCACCAGCAGCCGTGCCCCCGGGACGCCGGCGGGGCGAACTGAAGCTTTCTTT. It encodes CTSSRAPGTPAGRTEAFF.

This chain joins TRBV5-4 and TRBJ2-3; 14 nucleotides match TRBD2. The J segment lost 0 bases and the V segment lost 7 bases, leaving 4 bases of the junction unmatched. This CDR3 has 16 amino acids. Germline V gene data show CDR1 as SGHNT and CDR2 as YYREEE (reference sequence). CDR3 region: CASPGLAGGSTDTQYF. CDR3 nucleotide sequence: TGTGCCAGCCCCGGACTAGCGGGGGGAAGCACAGATACGCAGTATTTT.

The rearrangement joins TRBV28 to TRBJ2-4, with D perhaps TRBD1 (6 bases). With 3 bases removed from V and 0 bases from J, the gap between germline ends came to 12 bases. The germline gives CDR1 MDHEN, CDR2 SYDVKM. The CDR3 totals 16 residues. CDR3 DNA: TGTGCCAGCAGTTTGGGGGCCCCGGAAGCCAAAAACATTCAGTACTTC. This translates into CASSLGAPEAKNIQYF.

This clonotype turned up a few times. The V gene is TRBV28, the J gene TRBJ2-3; no clear D gene. The CDR3 extends over 12 amino acids. Trimming took off 10 bases at V and 2 bases at J, with 10 bases between the two ends. In germline, CDR1 is MDHEN, CDR2 SYDVKM. The CDR3 coding sequence is TGTGCCATAACGGAAAACACAGATACGCAGTATTTT. As protein: CAITENTDTQYF.

The genes are TRBV11-2 and TRBJ2-2, with 7 bases lining up with TRBD1. Germline V gene data show CDR1 as SGHAT and CDR2 as FQNNGV. This CDR3 spans 18 amino acids. V was clipped by 5 bases and J by 0 bases; unmatched bases: 12. As DNA, the CDR3 is TGTGCCAGCAGCCCACTGCGGGCAGGGGGTACGAACACCGGGGAGCTGTTTTTT. Its protein product is CASSPLRAGGTNTGELFF.

This clonotype was detected ten times or more. The chain recombines TRBV4-1 with TRBJ2-3, with 9 bases aligning to TRBD1. This CDR3 has 15 residues. Germline CDR1 and CDR2: MGHRA and YSYEKL. V gave up 6 bases and J gave up 3 bases; unmatched junction bases: 7. This CDR3 reads CASRLTGQGTDTQYF. The DNA of the CDR3 is TGCGCCAGCAGACTAACGGGACAGGGTACAGATACGCAGTATTTT.